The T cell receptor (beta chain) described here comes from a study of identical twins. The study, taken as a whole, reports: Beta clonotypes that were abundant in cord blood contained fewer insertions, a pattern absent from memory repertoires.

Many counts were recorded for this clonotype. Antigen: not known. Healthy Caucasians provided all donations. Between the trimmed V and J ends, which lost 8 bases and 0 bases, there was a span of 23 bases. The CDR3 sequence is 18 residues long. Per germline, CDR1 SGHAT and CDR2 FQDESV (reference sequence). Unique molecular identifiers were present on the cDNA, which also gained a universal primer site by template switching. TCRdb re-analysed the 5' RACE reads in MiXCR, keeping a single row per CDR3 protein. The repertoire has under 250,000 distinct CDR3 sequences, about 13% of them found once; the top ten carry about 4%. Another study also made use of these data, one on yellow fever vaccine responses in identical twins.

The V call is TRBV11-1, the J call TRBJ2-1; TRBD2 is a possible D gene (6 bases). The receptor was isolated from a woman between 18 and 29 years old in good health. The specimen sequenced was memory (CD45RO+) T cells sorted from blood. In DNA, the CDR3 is TGTGCCAGCCGGTCCCCGGAGGCGGGACGGAGCTCCTACAATGAGCAGTTCTTC. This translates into CASRSPEAGRSSYNEQFF.